The present TCR beta chain was sequenced within a study of cytomegalovirus exposure and HLA in healthy donors. About this clone itself: Its antigen remains unknown.

The CDR3 extends over 18 amino acids. Trimming took 4 bases from V and 0 from J, leaving 23 bases between them. CDR1 and CDR2 from the germline V gene are SGHRS and YFSETQ. 13 Jbeta primers and 60 Vbeta primers were used for the PCR. Measured with immunoSEQ multiplex PCR; TCRdb has only the in-frame clones, and not every one. The table has 80,000 or so clones, about 68% seen once; the top ten hold 6.9%. General study results and limits: Earlier findings revealed that most TCR beta V segments proved productive either about 90% or about 30% of the time. In a later analysis, an Asian-associated ancestry cluster reportedly showed fewer N-insertions than the 666-donor mean. Some public TCRs appeared in many individuals, while most sequences were rare.

This receptor was identified in a woman between 45 and 65 years old in good health and CMV-seropositive. Material for sequencing was PBMCs. The V call is TRBV5-1, the J call TRBJ2-7; D possibly corresponds to TRBD2 (5 bases). The CDR3 DNA is TGCGCCAGCAGCATACGGCCCGGGGTCGCAGGCGACTCCTACGAGCAGTACGTC. This codes for CASSIRPGVAGDSYEQYV.